This T cell receptor beta chain derives from a study of Ad26.COV2.S vaccination and SARS-CoV-2 variants. Study-level findings and limits: Measurement of non-spike TCR breadth gave similar results in vaccine and placebo recipients.

The treatment denotes: some 20 received Ad26.COV2.S at low or high dose, single or two shots; a few received placebo; per-sample allocation not given. Sampling happened 63 days after the first vaccine or placebo injection. Ad26.COV2.S expressed prefusion-stabilized spike from the original Wuhan strain. The germline gives CDR1 MNHEY, CDR2 SVGEGT. There are 16 residues in the CDR3. Trimming took 6 bases from V and 0 from J, leaving 12 bases between them. The assay was immunoSEQ multiplex PCR, and TCRdb's table has in-frame clones only and misses some. In the table there are roughly 350,000 clones, 75% to 90% of which are singletons. Comment on this clone: No antigen is known for it.

The clonotype originates from a person between 18 and 65 years old who received the Ad26.COV2.S COVID-19 vaccine or a placebo. The chain is built from TRBV6-2 or TRBV6-3 and TRBJ2-6; D is uncertain. The sequencing here drew on peripheral blood, taken in a trial of Ad26.COV2.S vaccine versus placebo. The CDR3 reads CASSPDSYSGANVLTF. The CDR3 nucleotides are TGTGCCAGCAGCCCTGACTCTTACTCTGGGGCCAACGTCCTGACTTTC.